The following is a TCR beta chain sequence with its context. Here immunoSEQ multiplex PCR was the method, and the copy in TCRdb shows in-frame clones only, minus some. The sample lists about 250,000 clones; about 84% were seen once. The record originates from a study of blood T cell repertoires in COVID-19. V was pared by 3 bases and J by 6 bases, with 12 bases between. There are 14 residues in the CDR3. Germline CDR1 reads MNHNY; CDR2 reads SVGAGI (reference sequence). The receptor was isolated from a woman aged 80 or over with COVID-19, enrolled during active disease. The specimen was peripheral blood. The chain uses TRBV6-6 and TRBJ1-5, with a weak D call TRBD1 (5 bases). The chain's CDR3 is CASSYGGTGQPQHF. Here the CDR3 DNA reads TGTGCCAGCAGTTATGGGGGGACGGGTCAGCCCCAGCATTTT.